These 25 T cell receptor beta chains were all obtained from the same sample, sequenced in a study of CD8 T cells in Susac syndrome. Reverse transcription of roughly 0.5 to 1 ug RNA was carried out with random hexamers. In TCRdb, the immunoSEQ multiplex PCR reads were re-called with MiXCR into one record per CDR3 protein. The profile covers about 150,000 distinct CDR3 sequences, with approximately 96% appearing a single time and 0.15% to 0.2% taken by the ten largest. Sample: CD4+ T cells from PBMCs. Receptors were obtained from a human donor with Susac syndrome.

The V gene is TRBV5-1, the J gene TRBJ1-1; 9 positions agree with TRBD1. CDR1 SGHRS and CDR2 YFSETQ come from the germline V gene. The ends lost 2 bases at V and 1 base at J; junction bases unmatched: 3. The CDR3 runs to 15 residues. The CDR3 reads CASSFVQGANTEAFF. In nucleotides, the CDR3 is TGCGCCAGCAGCTTTGTACAGGGGGCGAACACTGAAGCTTTCTTT.

The gene calls are TRBV12-3 or TRBV12-4 and TRBJ1-3; 10 positions match TRBD1. The V gene end was trimmed by 6 bases and the J gene end by 2 bases; junction bases not matched to a gene: 1. There are 14 residues in the CDR3. CDR3 coding DNA: TGTGCCAGCAGGGGACAGGGGACTGGAAACACCATATATTTT. It yields the protein CASRGQGTGNTIYF.

This chain connects TRBV7-9 to TRBJ2-5; tentatively, D is TRBD2 (6 bases). The germline gives CDR1 SEHNR, CDR2 FQNEAQ (reference sequence). There are 15 residues in the CDR3. V was pared by 5 bases and J by 4 bases, with 17 bases between. For the CDR3, the DNA is TGTGCCAGCAGCACGCTAGCGCTTCACGGAGAGACCCAGTACTTC. Translating gives CASSTLALHGETQYF.

The rearrangement uses TRBV20-1 and TRBJ2-5; TRBD2 matches at 10 bases. V shed 6 bases, J shed 5 bases, and the junction held 6 bases outside the gene matches. The CDR3 loop spans 13 amino acids. CDR1 is DFQATT and CDR2 is SNEGSKA in the germline V gene (reference sequence). CDR3 amino acids: CSASGGALETQYF. CDR3 DNA sequence: TGCAGTGCGAGCGGGGGGGCACTTGAGACCCAGTACTTC.

The sample holds one count of this clonotype. The chain recombines TRBV20-1 with TRBJ1-1, with TRBD1 matching 7 bases. J was trimmed by 1 base and V by 6 bases; bases with no gene match: 5. This CDR3 is built from 13 residues. Per the germline V gene, CDR1 is DFQATT and CDR2 is SNEGSKA (reference sequence). DNA of the CDR3: TGCAGTGCCTCCAGGGGGGGGAACACTGAAGCTTTCTTT. This codes for CSASRGGNTEAFF.

V and J are TRBV2 and TRBJ1-2; 9 nucleotides agree with TRBD1. The CDR3 runs 15 residues. J lost 9 bases, V lost 8 bases, and 16 bases had no gene match. Germline V CDR1 and CDR2: SNHLY, FYNNEI. The DNA for the CDR3 is TGTGCCAGCGGCCGGGACAGGGAAACTCTAAGTCGCTACACCTTC. It yields the protein CASGRDRETLSRYTF.

The chain carries TRBV9 and TRBJ2-1; weak D call: TRBD2 (5 bases). With 0 bases removed from V and 8 bases from J, the gap between germline ends came to 21 bases. Per germline, CDR1 SGDLS and CDR2 YYNGEE. The CDR3 has 17 amino acids. In nucleotides, the CDR3 is TGTGCCAGCAGCGTAGTTGGACGGGGTATGGGGTTGGATGAGCAGTTCTTC. Protein: CASSVVGRGMGLDEQFF.

The gene calls are TRBV29-1 and TRBJ2-1, with TRBD2 matching 9 bases. The germline V gene has CDR1 SQVTM and CDR2 ANQGSEA. With V trimmed by 5 bases and J by 0 bases, 2 bases remained unmatched. This CDR3 contains 14 residues. The CDR3 region is CSVHSGGSYNEQFF. The CDR3 region has the DNA TGCAGCGTTCATAGCGGGGGCTCCTACAATGAGCAGTTCTTC.

This clonotype has a single count. The chain is built from TRBV12-3 or TRBV12-4 and TRBJ2-7; TRBD1 is a possible D gene (6 bases). V lost 6 bases and J 0 bases, leaving 15 bases between the germline ends. This CDR3 region has 15 residues. CDR3 sequence: CASSSDRSYSYEQYF. The CDR3 region has the DNA TGTGCCAGCAGCTCGGACAGATCTTACTCCTACGAGCAGTACTTC.

The genes are TRBV15 and TRBJ2-1; TRBD1 matches 8 bases. The germline V gene has CDR1 LNHNV and CDR2 YYDKDF (reference sequence). This CDR3 is 14 amino acids long. J lost 7 bases, V lost 5 bases, and 7 bases had no gene match. The DNA for the CDR3 is TGTGCCACCAGCCCGGGACAGGCCTCTAATGAGCAGTTCTTC. Translating it yields CATSPGQASNEQFF.

The rearrangement uses TRBV20-1 and TRBJ1-2, with no clear D. Per the germline V gene, CDR1 is DFQATT and CDR2 is SNEGSKA (reference sequence). The CDR3 has 14 residues. With 5 bases removed from V and 4 bases from J, the gap between germline ends came to 17 bases. The CDR3 sequence: CSARPPESFYGYTF. The CDR3 DNA reads TGCAGTGCTCGTCCGCCAGAGAGCTTCTATGGCTACACCTTC.

This clonotype was observed a single time. The chain recombines TRBV6-2 or TRBV6-3 with TRBJ2-3; D unresolved. Germline values: CDR1 MNHEY, CDR2 SVGEGT. CDR3 length: 15 residues. Trimming took 5 bases from V and 4 from J, leaving 16 bases between them. DNA of the CDR3: TGTGCCAGCAGTAGAACACCCCCAGGTTCAGATACGCAGTATTTT. Encoded protein: CASSRTPPGSDTQYF.

The CDR3 sequence is CSALFRGVADTQYF. For the CDR3, the DNA is TGCAGTGCCTTATTTAGGGGGGTAGCAGATACGCAGTATTTT. The chain is built from TRBV20-1 and TRBJ2-3; D may match TRBD1 or TRBD2 (6 bases each). V was cut by 6 bases and J by 4 bases, with 17 bases left in between. Germline-derived CDR1 and CDR2 are DFQATT and SNEGSKA (reference sequence). This CDR3 is built from 14 residues.

The chain couples TRBV20-1 to TRBJ1-2; no clear D gene. Per germline, CDR1 DFQATT and CDR2 SNEGSKA (reference sequence). The CDR3 covers 9 residues. The V end was cut by 7 bases, the J end by 6 bases, with 6 bases between. The CDR3 region is CSVQDGYTF. CDR3 nucleotides: TGCAGTGTCCAGGATGGCTACACCTTC.

As DNA, the CDR3 is TGTGCCAGCAGTAGGGGACAGGGCCAAGAGACCCAGTACTTC. Its translation is CASSRGQGQETQYF. The genes are TRBV12-3 or TRBV12-4 and TRBJ2-5, with 9 bases aligning to TRBD1. The CDR3 length is 14 residues. J lost 1 base, V lost 5 bases, and 2 bases had no gene match.

V usage is TRBV5-6 and J usage is TRBJ2-5; D uncertain. V lost 3 bases and J lost 7, with 22 bases in between. Germline loops: CDR1 SGHDT, CDR2 YYEEEE. This CDR3 region has 16 residues. CDR3 amino acids: CASSSDPMTNLGTQYF. The CDR3 DNA reads as TGTGCCAGCAGCTCTGATCCCATGACCAACCTAGGGACCCAGTACTTC.

Only one count was recorded for this clonotype. CDR3 nucleotide sequence: TGTGCCAGCAGCTACGGTTCGGCAGGGGAGGTAGCTGGCTACACCTTC. Amino acid sequence: CASSYGSAGEVAGYTF. The chain is built from TRBV7-9 and TRBJ1-2, with a possible D match to TRBD1 (6 bases). The germline gives CDR1 SEHNR, CDR2 FQNEAQ (reference sequence). Trimming removed 4 bases from V and 7 bases from J, with 22 bases in between. The CDR3 has 16 amino acids.

The chain recombines TRBV11-2 with TRBJ2-5, with TRBD2 as a possible D gene (6 bases). Trimming took 6 bases from V and 1 from J, leaving 18 bases between them. The germline V gene has CDR1 SGHAT and CDR2 FQNNGV. CDR3 length: 16 residues. The CDR3 protein is CASRTAGRGLQETQYF. The CDR3 DNA is TGTGCCAGCAGGACCGCCGGGCGGGGCCTCCAAGAGACCCAGTACTTC.

The chain has TRBV6-2 or TRBV6-3 and TRBJ1-2; D remains unclear. V was clipped by 0 bases and J by 4 bases, with 9 bases between them. Per the germline V gene, CDR1 is MNHEY and CDR2 is SVGEGT. The CDR3 has 14 amino acids. Here the CDR3 reads CASSYSSDFYGYTF. The DNA of the CDR3 is TGTGCCAGCAGTTACTCGTCTGATTTCTATGGCTACACCTTC.

This chain uses TRBV12-3 or TRBV12-4 with TRBJ2-1; possible D gene TRBD1, 5 bases. The V end was cut by 2 bases, the J end by 9 bases, with 17 bases between. CDR3 size: 15 residues. CDR3: CASSLSASRRGEQFF. The DNA of the CDR3 is TGTGCCAGCAGTTTATCAGCGTCCCGAAGGGGTGAGCAGTTCTTC.

The chain combines TRBV6-2 or TRBV6-3 with TRBJ1-1; 11 positions agree with TRBD1. Germline CDR1 MNHEY, CDR2 SVGEGT. V gave up 6 bases and J gave up 5 bases; unmatched junction bases: 8. The CDR3 totals 15 residues. CDR3 protein: CASSRPGQGATEAFF. The CDR3 nucleotides read TGTGCCAGCAGCCGACCAGGACAGGGGGCTACTGAAGCTTTCTTT.

This clonotype has only one observation. The V call is TRBV7-9, the J call TRBJ2-5; D not resolved. The CDR3 runs to 12 residues. V dropped 1 base and J dropped 7 bases, with 7 bases sitting between them. Germline CDR1 and CDR2: SEHNR and FQNEAQ (reference sequence). The CDR3 reads CASSLVLGTQYF. In DNA form, the CDR3 reads TGTGCCAGCAGCTTAGTCCTGGGGACCCAGTACTTC.

V usage is TRBV29-1 and J usage is TRBJ1-1; D is undetermined. V was shortened by 7 bases and J by 7 bases, with 10 bases between the two germline ends. Germline assignment: CDR1 SQVTM and CDR2 ANQGSEA. The CDR3 covers 10 residues. CDR3: CSGTHLEAFF. The CDR3 DNA reads as TGCAGCGGAACACACCTTGAAGCTTTCTTT.

CDR3 bases: TGTGCCAGCAGCCCGCTAGGTGCCGGGGAGCTGTTTTTT. It is translated as CASSPLGAGELFF. The rearrangement links TRBV7-3 to TRBJ2-2, with unresolved D. The CDR3 is 13 residues long. The germline V gene encodes CDR1 SGHTA and CDR2 FQGTGA. V shed 5 bases and J shed 6 bases, with 10 bases lying between them.

V is TRBV3-1 and J is TRBJ2-5; D gene ambiguous. Between the trimmed V and J ends, which lost 0 bases and 0 bases, there was a span of 5 bases. The CDR3 runs 14 residues. Germline CDR1 reads LGHDT; CDR2 reads YNNKEL (reference sequence). The CDR3 nucleotides read TGTGCCAGCAGCCAAGAAAGGTACCAAGAGACCCAGTACTTC. As protein: CASSQERYQETQYF.